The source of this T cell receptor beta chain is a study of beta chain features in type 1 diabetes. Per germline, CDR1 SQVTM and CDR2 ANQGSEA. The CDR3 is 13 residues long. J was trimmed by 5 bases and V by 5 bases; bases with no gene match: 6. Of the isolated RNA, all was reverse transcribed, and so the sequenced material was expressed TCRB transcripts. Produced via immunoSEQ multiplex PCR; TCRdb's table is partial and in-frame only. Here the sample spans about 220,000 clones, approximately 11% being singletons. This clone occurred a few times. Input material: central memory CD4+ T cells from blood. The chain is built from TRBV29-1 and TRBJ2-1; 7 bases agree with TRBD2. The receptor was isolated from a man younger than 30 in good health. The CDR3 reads CSVSGLVNNEQFF. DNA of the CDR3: TGCAGCGTTTCCGGACTAGTCAACAATGAGCAGTTCTTC.